The T cell receptor beta chain under discussion was sequenced for a study of blood T cell repertoires in COVID-19. Assay used: immunoSEQ multiplex PCR; TCRdb lists only in-frame clones, some missing. The table has tens of thousands of clones, around nine tenths seen once. V lost 1 base and J lost 9; bases outside the gene matches: 14. This CDR3 region has 17 residues. Germline V gene data show CDR1 as LGHNT and CDR2 as FRNRAP. The chain recombines TRBV12-5 with TRBJ1-1; 10 nucleotides line up with TRBD1. The receptor was isolated from an older man with active or convalescent COVID-19. The sample taken for sequencing was peripheral blood. The CDR3 nucleotides are TGTGCTAGTGGTTTGGGATCGACAGGGGGCAGGTTTCTCCAAGCTTTCTTT. This gives the protein CASGLGSTGGRFLQAFF.